The clone carrying this T cell receptor beta chain was observed a few times. Its antigen is undetermined. This specimen comes from a study of T cell responses to AZD1222 COVID-19 vaccine. CDR3 length: 14 amino acids. The V end was cut by 4 bases, the J end by 6 bases, with 16 bases between. Looked up from germline, CDR1 is SEHNR and CDR2 is FQNEAQ (reference sequence). TCRdb's table, derived via immunoSEQ multiplex PCR, lists solely in-frame clones and lacks some. Of over 130,000 clones listed, 75% to 90% are singletons. Whole-study results and caveats: Most donors were white British, females outnumbered males, and clonal diversity was possibly underestimated. Two AZD1222 doses significantly raised spike-specific TCR breadth and depth over controls. Of the AZD1222 recipients, only 5 or 6 were seropositive at baseline.

J is TRBJ2-7 and V is TRBV7-9; either TRBD1 or TRBD2 may fit D (5 bases each). This sequence was found in an adult who received the AZD1222 COVID-19 vaccine. The input for sequencing was peripheral blood, taken 28 days after the second AZD1222 dose. Here the CDR3 DNA reads TGTGCCAGCAGCTCGGGGACGGCTTGGGGCGAGCAGTACTTC. Its protein product is CASSSGTAWGEQYF.